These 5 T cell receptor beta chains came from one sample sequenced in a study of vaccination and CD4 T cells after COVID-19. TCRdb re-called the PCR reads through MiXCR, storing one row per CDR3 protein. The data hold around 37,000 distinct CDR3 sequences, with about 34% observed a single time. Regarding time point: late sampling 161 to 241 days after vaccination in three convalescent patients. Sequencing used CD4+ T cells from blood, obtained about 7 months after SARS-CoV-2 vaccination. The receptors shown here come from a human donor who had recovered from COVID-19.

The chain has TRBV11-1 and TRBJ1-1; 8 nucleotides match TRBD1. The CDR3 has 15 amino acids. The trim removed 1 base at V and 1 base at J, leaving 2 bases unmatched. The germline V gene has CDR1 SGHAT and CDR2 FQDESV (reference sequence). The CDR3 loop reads CASSLGDRKNTEAFF. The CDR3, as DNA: TGTGCCAGCAGCTTAGGGGACAGGAAGAACACTGAAGCTTTCTTT.

CDR3 DNA sequence: TGCGCTACCTCCTTGGAACAGCTGAACACTGAAGCTTTCTTT. As protein: CATSLEQLNTEAFF. The V call is TRBV4-1, the J call TRBJ1-1; D not resolved. Germline CDR1 is MGHRA and CDR2 is YSYEKL. The CDR3 length is 14 residues.

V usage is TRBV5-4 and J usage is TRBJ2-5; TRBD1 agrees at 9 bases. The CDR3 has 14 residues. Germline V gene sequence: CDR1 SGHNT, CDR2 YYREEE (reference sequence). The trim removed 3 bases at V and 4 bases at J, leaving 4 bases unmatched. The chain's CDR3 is CASSYGQGRETQYF. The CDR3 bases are TGTGCCAGCAGCTATGGACAGGGGCGAGAGACCCAGTACTTC.

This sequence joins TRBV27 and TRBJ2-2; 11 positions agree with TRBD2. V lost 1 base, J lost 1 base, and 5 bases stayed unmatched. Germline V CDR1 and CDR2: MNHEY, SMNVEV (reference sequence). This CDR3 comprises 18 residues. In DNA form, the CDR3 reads TGTGCCAGCAGTTTATGGGGGACTAGCGGAGGGAACACCGGGGAGCTGTTTTTT. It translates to CASSLWGTSGGNTGELFF.

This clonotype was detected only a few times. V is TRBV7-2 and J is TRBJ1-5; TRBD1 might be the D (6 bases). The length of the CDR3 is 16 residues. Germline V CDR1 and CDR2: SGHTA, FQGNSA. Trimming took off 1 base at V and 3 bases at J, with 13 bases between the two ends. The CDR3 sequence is CASSLEGGWNNQPQHF. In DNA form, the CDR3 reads TGTGCCAGCAGCTTAGAGGGGGGGTGGAACAATCAGCCCCAGCATTTT.